What follows is one T cell receptor (beta chain) and its context. Its antigen is unknown. No base quality values were provided; no much bigger clone lies one nucleotide off. This entry comes from a study of blood T cell repertoires in COVID-19 (dated by TCRdb to about 2020). Broadly, across the study: Collaborator samples came from the United States, Italy and Spain and covered acute and convalescent phases of COVID-19. The repertoires were made available in a free public database intended to serve as a resource for research on the immune response to SARS-CoV-2. The material from the prospective study consisted of cDNA or gDNA derived from T cells, B-cell-depleted T cells, or PBMCs. The samples were drawn from two sources: the first 160 participants of the ongoing ImmuneRACE study, and 1,000 to 1,500 subjects contributed by 6 global collaborators. Where HLA class I and class II types were available, the types were taken from metadata supplied by the sample provider, not from assay-based typing. Sample metadata almost always included a de-identified subject ID, COVID-19 status, age in years and sex. The dataset comprised deeply sampled blood TCRbeta repertoires from subjects exposed to, actively infected with, or recovered from COVID-19.

The immunoSEQ Assay, a bias-controlled multiplex PCR, was used to amplify TCRbeta CDR3 regions from genomic DNA. The authors' analysis ran thus. The number of nucleated cells in each sample was estimated by amplification of reference gene primers within the assay. Sequence reads were collapsed and filtered to measure the absolute abundance of every unique TCRbeta CDR3 rearrangement. For each sample, productive Simpson clonality was calculated by taking the square root of Simpson's diversity index across productive rearrangements. As stored in TCRdb, this immuneACCESS dataset retains in-frame rearrangements with V and J assigned. A fraction of the clones does not appear; measured against another copy, unresolved V genes explain less than half of the discrepancy, and the remainder lacks a known reason. Clone size and V and J calls were adopted from that table, with D and trimming inferred from the DNA. The sample table holds 200,000 to 250,000 clones, of which under 90% were seen once. The top ten hold 4.8% of the sample.

V was cut back by 2 bases and J by 2 bases, leaving a gap of 16 bases between them. The CDR3, cysteine through phenylalanine, is 18 amino acids long. Only the CDR3 part of the read is kept: 54 bases, read in frame from the first base. CDR1 and CDR2, looked up from the germline V gene, are KGHSH and LQKENI. Overall results and qualifications from the work: The amount of clinical and demographic metadata varied by source and participant and was provided uncurated.

Participants in the prospective study were aged roughly 18 to 95 years, lived in some 24 United States geographic areas, and enrolled through a virtual design. To assign participants to cohorts, the prospective study relied on clinical history that participants themselves reported in a screening survey and a study questionnaire. Exposed participants had been in contact with someone with a PCR-confirmed or clinician-diagnosed COVID-19 case within 2 weeks of study entry. In the prospective study, whole blood, serum and a nasopharyngeal or oropharyngeal swab were collected from each participant by mobile phlebotomists. Prospective study participants could optionally give additional blood draws and questionnaires over a roughly 2-month period. Before DNA extraction, prospective study blood samples were shipped either frozen or at room temperature.

The V gene is TRBV18 and the J gene is TRBJ2-6, with the identity of the D gene unclear. This clonotype was obtained from a woman in her fifties or sixties who had been exposed to COVID-19. What was sequenced was PBMCs or T cells enriched from blood (not recorded which). The CDR3 protein: CASSPSVPSVTGANVLTF. Read as DNA, the sequence is TGTGCCAGCTCACCAAGCGTCCCGTCGGTAACTGGGGCCAACGTCCTGACTTTC.